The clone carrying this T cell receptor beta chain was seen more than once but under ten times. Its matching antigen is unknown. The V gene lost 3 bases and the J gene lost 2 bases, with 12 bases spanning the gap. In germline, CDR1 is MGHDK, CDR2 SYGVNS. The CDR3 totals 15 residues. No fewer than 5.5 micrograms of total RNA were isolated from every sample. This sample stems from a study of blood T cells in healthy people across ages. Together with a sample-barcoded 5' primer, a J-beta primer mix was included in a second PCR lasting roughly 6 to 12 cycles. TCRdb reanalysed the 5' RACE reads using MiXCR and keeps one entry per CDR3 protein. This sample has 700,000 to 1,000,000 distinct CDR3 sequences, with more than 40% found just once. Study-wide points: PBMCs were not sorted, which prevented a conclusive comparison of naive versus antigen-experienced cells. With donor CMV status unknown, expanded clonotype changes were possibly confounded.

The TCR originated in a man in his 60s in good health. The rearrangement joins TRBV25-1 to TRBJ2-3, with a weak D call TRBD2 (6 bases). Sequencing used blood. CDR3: CASSEEGGVTDTQYF. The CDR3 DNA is TGTGCCAGCAGTGAGGAGGGTGGGGTCACAGATACGCAGTATTTT. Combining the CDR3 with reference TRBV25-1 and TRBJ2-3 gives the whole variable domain EADIYQTPRYLVIGTGKKITLECSQTMGHDKMYWYQQDPGMELHLIHYSYGVNSTEKGDLSSESTVSRIRTEHFPLTLESARPSHTSQYLCASSEEGGVTDTQYFGPGTRLTVL.